This T cell receptor (beta chain) was identified in a study of blood T cell repertoires in COVID-19. Study-level information: The study drew acute and convalescent COVID-19 samples from the United States, Italy and Spain. Sources were T cells, B-cell-depleted T cells, or PBMCs; the material itself was cDNA or gDNA.

Assay used: immunoSEQ multiplex PCR; TCRdb lists only in-frame clones, some missing. The table has 90,000 to 150,000 clones, 81% seen once. V gave up 2 bases and J gave up 3 bases; unmatched junction bases: 6. CDR1 SGHDT and CDR2 YYEEEE come from the germline V gene. The CDR3 covers 16 residues. This clone has a single count. The specimen was peripheral blood. The receptor was isolated from a human donor in a cohort sampled during active COVID-19. This chain joins TRBV5-6 and TRBJ1-4; TRBD1 aligns across 8 bases. CDR3 residues: CASSFRTGLANEKLFF. The CDR3 nucleotides are TGTGCCAGCAGCTTTCGGACAGGGCTCGCTAATGAAAAACTGTTTTTT.